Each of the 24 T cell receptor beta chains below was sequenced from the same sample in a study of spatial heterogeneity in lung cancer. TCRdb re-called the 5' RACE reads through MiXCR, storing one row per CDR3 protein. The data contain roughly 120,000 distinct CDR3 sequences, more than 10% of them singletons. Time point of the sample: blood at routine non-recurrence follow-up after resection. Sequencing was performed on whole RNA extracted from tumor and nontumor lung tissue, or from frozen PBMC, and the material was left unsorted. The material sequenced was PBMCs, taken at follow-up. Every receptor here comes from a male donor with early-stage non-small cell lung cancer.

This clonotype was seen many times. The DNA of the CDR3 is TGCAGCGTCCTCCCGACAGGCAATGAGCAGTTCTTC. It encodes CSVLPTGNEQFF. This sequence joins TRBV29-1 and TRBJ2-1, with a possible D match to TRBD1 (6 bases). CDR3 length equals 12 residues. Trimming removed 6 bases from V and 6 bases from J, with 12 bases in between. The germline CDR1 and CDR2 sequences are SQVTM and ANQGSEA.

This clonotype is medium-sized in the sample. The CDR3: CAWSVRLADTQYF. The CDR3 DNA is TGTGCCTGGAGTGTAAGGCTAGCAGATACGCAGTATTTT. The rearrangement links TRBV30 to TRBJ2-3, with D hard to call. This CDR3 contains 13 residues. V lost 0 bases to trimming and J lost 4 bases, with 8 bases between them. Germline V gene lookup returns CDR1 GTSNPN and CDR2 SVGIG (reference sequence).

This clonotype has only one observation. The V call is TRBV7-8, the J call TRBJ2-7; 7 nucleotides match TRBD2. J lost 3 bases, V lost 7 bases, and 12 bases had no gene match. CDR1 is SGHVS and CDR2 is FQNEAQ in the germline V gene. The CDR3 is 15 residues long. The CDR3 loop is CASTPLAGGLYEQYF. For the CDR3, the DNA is TGTGCCAGCACCCCTTTAGCGGGCGGCCTCTACGAGCAGTACTTC.

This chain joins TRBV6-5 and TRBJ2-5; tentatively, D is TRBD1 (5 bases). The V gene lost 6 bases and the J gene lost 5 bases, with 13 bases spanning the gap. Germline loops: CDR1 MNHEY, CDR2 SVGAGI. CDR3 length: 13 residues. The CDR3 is CASSYTGAETQYF. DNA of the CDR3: TGTGCCAGCAGCTACACAGGAGCGGAGACCCAGTACTTC.

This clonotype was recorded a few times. CDR3 nucleotide sequence: TGTGCCAGCAGCCAGACAGGGTATAGGGCCAAAAACATTCAGTACTTC. As protein: CASSQTGYRAKNIQYF. This chain connects TRBV28 to TRBJ2-4; TRBD1 aligns across 7 bases. The germline V gene has CDR1 MDHEN and CDR2 SYDVKM. Trimming at V came to 6 bases and at J to 1 base, leaving 9 bases not matched to a gene. The CDR3 runs to 16 residues.

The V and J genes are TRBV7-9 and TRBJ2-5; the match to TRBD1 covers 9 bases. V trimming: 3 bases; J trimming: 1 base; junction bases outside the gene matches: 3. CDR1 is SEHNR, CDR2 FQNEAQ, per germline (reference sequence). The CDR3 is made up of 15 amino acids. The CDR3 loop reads CASSLGQGGQETQYF. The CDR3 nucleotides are TGTGCCAGCAGCTTGGGACAGGGTGGCCAAGAGACCCAGTACTTC.

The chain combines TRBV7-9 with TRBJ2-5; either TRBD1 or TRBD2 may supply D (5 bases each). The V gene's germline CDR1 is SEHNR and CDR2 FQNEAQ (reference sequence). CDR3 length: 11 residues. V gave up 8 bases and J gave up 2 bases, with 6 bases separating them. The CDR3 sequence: CASGGQETQYF. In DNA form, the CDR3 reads TGTGCCAGCGGGGGTCAAGAGACCCAGTACTTC.

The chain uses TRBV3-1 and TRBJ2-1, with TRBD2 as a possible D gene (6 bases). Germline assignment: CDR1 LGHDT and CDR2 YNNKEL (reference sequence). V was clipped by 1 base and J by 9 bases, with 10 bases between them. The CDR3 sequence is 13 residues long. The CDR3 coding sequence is TGTGCCAGCAGCCAAGCGGTGGGGGGTGAGCAGTTCTTC. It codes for CASSQAVGGEQFF.

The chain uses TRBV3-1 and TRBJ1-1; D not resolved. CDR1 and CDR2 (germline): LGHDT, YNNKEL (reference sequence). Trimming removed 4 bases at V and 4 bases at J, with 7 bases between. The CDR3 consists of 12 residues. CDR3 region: CASSLTATEAFF. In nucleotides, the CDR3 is TGTGCCAGCAGCCTAACGGCCACTGAAGCTTTCTTT.

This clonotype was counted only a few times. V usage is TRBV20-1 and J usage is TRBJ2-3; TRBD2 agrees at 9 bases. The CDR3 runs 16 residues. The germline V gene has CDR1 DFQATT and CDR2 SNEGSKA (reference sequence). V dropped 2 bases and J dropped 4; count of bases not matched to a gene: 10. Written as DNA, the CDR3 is TGCAGTGCTAGAAGGGGACTAGCCCATGGGGCAGATACGCAGTATTTT. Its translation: CSARRGLAHGADTQYF.

DNA of the CDR3: TGCAGTGCCCCCCATTGGGGAAAGGGGACTTCAGATACGCAGTATTTT. As protein: CSAPHWGKGTSDTQYF. The rearrangement links TRBV20-1 to TRBJ2-3; a possible D gene is TRBD2 (6 bases). Deletions cut 6 bases from V and 4 bases from J, with 23 bases between. Germline assignment: CDR1 DFQATT and CDR2 SNEGSKA (reference sequence). The CDR3 has 16 residues.

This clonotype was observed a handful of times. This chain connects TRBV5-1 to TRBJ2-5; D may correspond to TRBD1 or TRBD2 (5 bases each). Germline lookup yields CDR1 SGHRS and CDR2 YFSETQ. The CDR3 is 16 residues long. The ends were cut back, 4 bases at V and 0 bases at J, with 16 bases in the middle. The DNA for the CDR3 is TGCGCCAGCAGCCCCACCGGGACCACTTACCAAGAGACCCAGTACTTC. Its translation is CASSPTGTTYQETQYF.

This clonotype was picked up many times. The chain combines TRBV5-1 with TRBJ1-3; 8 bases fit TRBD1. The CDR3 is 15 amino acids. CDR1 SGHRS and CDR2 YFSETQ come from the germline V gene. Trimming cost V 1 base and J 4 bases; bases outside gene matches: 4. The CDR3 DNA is TGCGCCAGCAGCTTGCAGGGGGCTAGCGGAAACACCATATATTTT. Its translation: CASSLQGASGNTIYF.

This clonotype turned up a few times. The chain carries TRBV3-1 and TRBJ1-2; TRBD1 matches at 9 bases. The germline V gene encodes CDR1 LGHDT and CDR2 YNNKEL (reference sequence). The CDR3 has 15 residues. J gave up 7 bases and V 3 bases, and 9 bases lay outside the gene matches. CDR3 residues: CASSQDTGGAGGYTF. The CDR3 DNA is TGTGCCAGCAGCCAGGATACAGGGGGCGCGGGTGGCTACACCTTC.

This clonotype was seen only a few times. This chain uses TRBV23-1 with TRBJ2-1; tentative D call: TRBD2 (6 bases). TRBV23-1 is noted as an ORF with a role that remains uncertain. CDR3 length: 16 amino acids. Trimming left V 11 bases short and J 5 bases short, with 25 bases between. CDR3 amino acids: CAHQVTFWTKDNEQFF. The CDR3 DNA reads TGCGCCCACCAGGTGACCTTCTGGACTAAGGACAATGAGCAGTTCTTC.

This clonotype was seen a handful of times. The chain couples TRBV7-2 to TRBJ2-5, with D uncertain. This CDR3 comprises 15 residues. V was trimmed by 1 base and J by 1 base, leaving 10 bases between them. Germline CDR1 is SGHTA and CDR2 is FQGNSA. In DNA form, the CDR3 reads TGTGCCAGCAGCTTAGTTTGGGGTTTCCAAGAGACCCAGTACTTC. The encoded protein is CASSLVWGFQETQYF.

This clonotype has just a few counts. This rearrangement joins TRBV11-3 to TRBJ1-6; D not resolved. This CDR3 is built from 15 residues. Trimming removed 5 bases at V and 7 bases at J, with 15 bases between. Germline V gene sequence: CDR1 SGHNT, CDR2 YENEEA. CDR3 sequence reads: CASSDGHLGNSPLHF. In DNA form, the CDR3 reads TGTGCCAGCAGCGATGGGCATTTGGGGAATTCACCCCTCCACTTT.

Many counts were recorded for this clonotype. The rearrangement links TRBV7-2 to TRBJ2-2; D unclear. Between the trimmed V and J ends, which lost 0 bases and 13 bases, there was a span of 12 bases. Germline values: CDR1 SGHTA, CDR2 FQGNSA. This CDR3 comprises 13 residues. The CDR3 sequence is CASSLAGISGLFF. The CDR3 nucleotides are TGTGCCAGCAGCTTAGCGGGAATTTCGGGGCTGTTTTTT.

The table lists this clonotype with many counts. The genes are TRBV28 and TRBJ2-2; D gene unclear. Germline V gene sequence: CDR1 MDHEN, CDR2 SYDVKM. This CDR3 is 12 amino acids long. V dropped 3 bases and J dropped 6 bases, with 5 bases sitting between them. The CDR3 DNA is TGTGCCAGCAGTTTGGTAGCCGGGGAGCTGTTTTTT. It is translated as CASSLVAGELFF.

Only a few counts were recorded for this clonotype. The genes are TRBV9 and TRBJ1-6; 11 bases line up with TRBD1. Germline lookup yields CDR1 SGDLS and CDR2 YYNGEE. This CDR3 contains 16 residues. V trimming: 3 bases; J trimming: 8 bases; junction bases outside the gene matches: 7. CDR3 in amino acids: CASSAYGQGADSPLHF. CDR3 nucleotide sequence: TGTGCCAGCAGCGCTTATGGACAGGGGGCAGATTCACCCCTCCACTTT.

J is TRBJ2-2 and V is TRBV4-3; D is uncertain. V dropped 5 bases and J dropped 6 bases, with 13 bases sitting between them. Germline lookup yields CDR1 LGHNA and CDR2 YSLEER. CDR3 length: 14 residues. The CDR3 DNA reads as TGCGCCAGCAGCGTAGTTGCGGCGTCCGGGGAGCTGTTTTTT. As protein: CASSVVAASGELFF.

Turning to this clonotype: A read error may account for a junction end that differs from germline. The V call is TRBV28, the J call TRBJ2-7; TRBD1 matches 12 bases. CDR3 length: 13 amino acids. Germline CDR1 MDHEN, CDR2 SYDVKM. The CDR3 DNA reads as TGTGCCAGCATTCCTGGGACAGGGGGCGCCGAGTGGTTC. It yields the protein CASIPGTGGAEWF.

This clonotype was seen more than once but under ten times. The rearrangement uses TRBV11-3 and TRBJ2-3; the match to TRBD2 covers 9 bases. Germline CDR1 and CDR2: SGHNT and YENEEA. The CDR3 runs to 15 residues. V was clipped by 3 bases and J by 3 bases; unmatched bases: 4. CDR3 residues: CASSFQGLATDTQYF. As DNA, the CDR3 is TGTGCCAGCAGCTTCCAGGGACTAGCAACAGATACGCAGTATTTT.

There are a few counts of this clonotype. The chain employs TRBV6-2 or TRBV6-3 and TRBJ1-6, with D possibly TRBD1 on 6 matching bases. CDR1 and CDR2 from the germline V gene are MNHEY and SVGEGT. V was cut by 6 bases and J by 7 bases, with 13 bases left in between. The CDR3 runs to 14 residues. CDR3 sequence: CASSPQGQNSPLHF. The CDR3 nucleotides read TGTGCCAGCAGCCCGCAGGGGCAGAATTCACCCCTCCACTTT.